A selection of T cell receptor beta chains follows, all from one sample in a study of T cell repertoires in cytomegalovirus infection. TCRdb passed the reads through MiXCR, listing each CDR3 protein once. The sample includes under 150,000 distinct CDR3 sequences, 8% to 9% of them seen just once. What was sequenced was PBMCs. The receptors here all came from a human donor in good health (CMV status not recorded). Some clones in this sample may be carry-over from other donors' samples. The CDR3 runs from the conserved cysteine through the conserved F or W. D genes are given only for firm matches. Clone size is given for some rows only: seen once, a few or many times, or a class if the clone is expanded.

many	TRBD2	TRBV14	TRBJ2-2	TGTGCCAGCAGCCAAAGAACGGGAGGAAACACCGGGGAGCTGTTTTTT	CASSQRTGGNTGELFF
NA	NA	TRBV19	TRBJ2-3	TGTGCCAGTAGTATTGACCCTAGCGCAGATACGCAGTATTTT	CASSIDPSADTQYF
few	NA	TRBV20-1	TRBJ1-2	TGCAGTGCTAGATGGCAGGGCCGTGGCTACACCTTC	CSARWQGRGYTF
many	NA	TRBV6-2/TRBV6-3	TRBJ1-2	TGTGCCAGCAGTTACTCGACGGGGGGCTATGGCTACACCTTC	CASSYSTGGYGYTF
many	TRBD1	TRBV18	TRBJ2-1	TGTGCCAGCTCAACCCCCTGGGACAGGGTCAATGAGCAGTTCTTC	CASSTPWDRVNEQFF
many	NA	TRBV3-1	TRBJ1-2	TGTGCCAGCAGCCAAGATACAGCCTCTAACTATGGCTACACCTTC	CASSQDTASNYGYTF
many	TRBD1	TRBV7-8	TRBJ2-7	TGTGCCAGCAGCATACACCGGGACAGGGCCCACGAGCAGTACTTC	CASSIHRDRAHEQYF
many	NA	TRBV2	TRBJ1-5	TGTGCCAGCAACGACGGTGTACAGCCCCAGCATTTT	CASNDGVQPQHF
many	NA	TRBV5-1	TRBJ1-1	TGCGCCAGCAGCTTGATGGGGGCGAACACTGAAGCTTTCTTT	CASSLMGANTEAFF
many	TRBD2	TRBV7-2	TRBJ2-7	TGTGCCAGCAGCTTGGAGCGGGGGGCCACCTACGAGCAGTACTTC	CASSLERGATYEQYF
few	TRBD1	TRBV6-8	TRBJ2-3	TGTGCCAGCAGGACAGGGGGCGACACAGATACGCAGTATTTT	CASRTGGDTDTQYF
many	TRBD1	TRBV19	TRBJ1-5	TGTGCCAGTACCCTCCCGACAGGGTTGGGCAATCAGCCCCAGCATTTT	CASTLPTGLGNQPQHF
NA	NA	TRBV7-8	TRBJ1-1	TGTGCCAGCAGCTTATACGAGTGGGGGAACACTGAAGCTTTCTTT	CASSLYEWGNTEAFF
few	TRBD1	TRBV30	TRBJ2-5	TGTGCCTGGCAACGGGACAGCCTGTTGGGTGAGACCCAGTACTTC	CAWQRDSLLGETQYF
many	NA	TRBV5-1	TRBJ2-2	TGCGCCAGCAGCCAACCTCCGGGACGAACGAACACCGGGGAGCTGTTTTTT	CASSQPPGRTNTGELFF
NA	TRBD1	TRBV28	TRBJ2-7	TGTGCCATCGAGAAACGACCGGGACAGGCGGTCTTC	CAIEKRPGQAVF
many	TRBD1	TRBV15	TRBJ2-1	TGTGCCACCAGCAGACGTCCGAGACAGGGTCTCTACAATGAGCAGTTCTTC	CATSRRPRQGLYNEQFF
NA	TRBD2	TRBV5-1	TRBJ2-1	TGCGCCAGCAGCTTGGTCTCCCCAGCGGGGGGGAGTGAGCAGTTCTTC	CASSLVSPAGGSEQFF
NA	NA	TRBV19	TRBJ1-5	TGTGCCAGTAGTCTGGGGCCAGTGACGACCTTGGATCAGCCCCAGCATTTT	CASSLGPVTTLDQPQHF
few	NA	TRBV6-2/TRBV6-3	TRBJ2-5	TGTGCCAGCAGTTACGGGACTCTAGGAGAGACCCAGTACTTC	CASSYGTLGETQYF
few	NA	TRBV6-5	TRBJ1-2	TGTGCCAGCAGTTACCAATCAGGGGCGGGAGGCTACACCTTC	CASSYQSGAGGYTF
few	NA	TRBV20-1	TRBJ2-1	TGCAGTGCCCCGGGACTCTTCCATACCAATGAGCAGTTCTTC	CSAPGLFHTNEQFF
many	NA	TRBV12-3/TRBV12-4	TRBJ1-3	TGTGCCAGCAGTCCAGGGGCCTCTGGAAACACCATATATTTT	CASSPGASGNTIYF
many	NA	TRBV28	TRBJ2-7	TGTGCCAGCACCCCCCCCGACAGCTTCTACGAGCAGTACTTC	CASTPPDSFYEQYF
many	TRBD2	TRBV7-2	TRBJ2-3	TGTGCCAGCAGCTTAGATCACGGGGGGGCGGATACGCAGTATTTT	CASSLDHGGADTQYF
many	NA	TRBV7-8	TRBJ2-6	TGTGCCAGCACCCAGAACCCTGGGGCCAACGTCCTGACTTTC	CASTQNPGANVLTF
many	TRBD2	TRBV29-1	TRBJ2-1	TGCAGCGTTTACCAGCGGGAGGGTTATAGCTCCTACAATGAGCAGTTCTTC	CSVYQREGYSSYNEQFF
NA	NA	TRBV2	TRBJ2-1	TGTGCCAGCGGTGGGGGGCCCTACAATGAGCAGTTCTTC	CASGGGPYNEQFF
many	NA	TRBV24-1	TRBJ2-1	TGTGCCACCAGTGATTGGCGGGACTCCTACAATGAGCAGTTCTTC	CATSDWRDSYNEQFF
many	TRBD1	TRBV6-1	TRBJ1-5	TGTGCCAGCAGTGAAGCGGACAGGGGTGGGCAGCCCCAGCATTTT	CASSEADRGGQPQHF
many	NA	TRBV12-5	TRBJ2-1	TGTGCTAGTGGTCCAACCCCCCCGGGACTCGAGAACAATGAGCAGTTCTTC	CASGPTPPGLENNEQFF
many	NA	TRBV7-2	TRBJ1-1	TGTGCCAGCAGCCCTAGGGACGGGAGGAACACTGAAGCTTTCTTT	CASSPRDGRNTEAFF
many	TRBD1	TRBV19	TRBJ1-5	TGTGCCAGTAGTAGCAACGGACAGGGAAGGCAGCCCCAGCATTTT	CASSSNGQGRQPQHF
many	NA	TRBV14	TRBJ2-3	TGTGCCAGCAGCCAAGATAGATCGGGGGGCACAGATACGCAGTATTTT	CASSQDRSGGTDTQYF
many	NA	TRBV12-3/TRBV12-4	TRBJ1-1	TGTGCCAGCAGTTTAGTGGCTCAGCCAGGTTTTAGGGGCACTGAAGCTTTCTTT	CASSLVAQPGFRGTEAFF
many	NA	TRBV28	TRBJ2-5	TGTGCCAGCACCACATCTGGGACCCAGTACTTC	CASTTSGTQYF
NA	TRBD2	TRBV25-1	TRBJ2-3	TGTGCCACCGAGGGGAGGGTCACAGATACGCAGTATTTT	CATEGRVTDTQYF
many	NA	TRBV28	TRBJ2-7	TGTGCCAGCACTTTCGGCGGGGTTCCCTACGAGCAGTACTTC	CASTFGGVPYEQYF
few	NA	TRBV20-1	TRBJ2-5	TGCAGTGCTAGAGAAGCGGCCGAGTTCGCCCAGTACTTC	CSAREAAEFAQYF
many	NA	TRBV28	TRBJ1-4	TGTGCCAGCAGTTCCGCCTTCAGGGGCACAACTAATGAAAAACTGTTTTTT	CASSSAFRGTTNEKLFF
NA	NA	TRBV25-1	TRBJ2-2	TGTGCCAGCAGCCGGGCAGGGGAGGGGACCGGGGAGCTGTTTTTT	CASSRAGEGTGELFF
NA	NA	TRBV29-1	TRBJ1-2	TGCAGTCCGAGCGTCCTTGATGGCTACACCTTC	CSPSVLDGYTF
many	TRBD1	TRBV7-9	TRBJ2-1	TGTGCCAGCAGCCCTTATGGACAGGGGAGCAATGAGCAGTTCTTC	CASSPYGQGSNEQFF
NA	NA	TRBV6-5	TRBJ2-3	TGTGCCAGCAGTTACTCTGAGACCGCCTCGGTAGATACGCAGTATTTT	CASSYSETASVDTQYF
NA	NA	TRBV7-6	TRBJ1-1	TGTGCCAGCAGCTTTGAGGGACTATCTACTGAAGCTTTCTTT	CASSFEGLSTEAFF
NA	NA	TRBV29-1	TRBJ2-6	TGCAGCGTTGGAGGGGAAGGCTCTGGGGCCAACGTCCTGACTTTC	CSVGGEGSGANVLTF
many	TRBD1	TRBV5-6	TRBJ1-1	TGTGCCAGCAGAGGACAGGGAGGTACTGAAGCTTTCTTT	CASRGQGGTEAFF
many	TRBD1	TRBV6-6	TRBJ1-1	TGTGCCAGCAGTGCCAAGGAGGGGGCCACTGAAGCTTTCTTT	CASSAKEGATEAFF
many	TRBD1	TRBV7-2	TRBJ2-1	TGTGCCAGCAGCTTAACGCAGGGGGCGAGGGATGAGCAGTTCTTC	CASSLTQGARDEQFF
many	NA	TRBV28	TRBJ1-5	TGTGCCAGTCATACAGGGAAAAGCAATCAGCCCCAGCATTTT	CASHTGKSNQPQHF
many	NA	TRBV28	TRBJ1-2	TGTGCCAGCAGTTTACCAGATCTTAACTATGGCTACACCTTC	CASSLPDLNYGYTF
few	NA	TRBV28	TRBJ2-2	TGTGCCAGCAAAACAGGGTCCACCGGGGAGCTGTTTTTT	CASKTGSTGELFF
many	TRBD1	TRBV29-1	TRBJ1-1	TGCAGCGTTTCTCTGGACAGGGCGAGGACTTTCTTT	CSVSLDRARTFF